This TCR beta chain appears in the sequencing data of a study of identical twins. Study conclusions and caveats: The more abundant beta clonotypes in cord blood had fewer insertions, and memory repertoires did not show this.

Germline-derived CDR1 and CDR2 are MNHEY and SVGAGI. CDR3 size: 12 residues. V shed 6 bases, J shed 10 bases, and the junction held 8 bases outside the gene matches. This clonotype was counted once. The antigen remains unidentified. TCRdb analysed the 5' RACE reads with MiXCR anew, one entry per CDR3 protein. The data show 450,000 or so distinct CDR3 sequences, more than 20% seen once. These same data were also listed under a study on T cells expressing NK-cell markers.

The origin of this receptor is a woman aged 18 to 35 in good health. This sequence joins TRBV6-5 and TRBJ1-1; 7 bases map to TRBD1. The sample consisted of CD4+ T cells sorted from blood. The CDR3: CASSVTGLGAFF. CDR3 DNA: TGTGCCAGCAGCGTGACAGGGCTAGGAGCTTTCTTT.